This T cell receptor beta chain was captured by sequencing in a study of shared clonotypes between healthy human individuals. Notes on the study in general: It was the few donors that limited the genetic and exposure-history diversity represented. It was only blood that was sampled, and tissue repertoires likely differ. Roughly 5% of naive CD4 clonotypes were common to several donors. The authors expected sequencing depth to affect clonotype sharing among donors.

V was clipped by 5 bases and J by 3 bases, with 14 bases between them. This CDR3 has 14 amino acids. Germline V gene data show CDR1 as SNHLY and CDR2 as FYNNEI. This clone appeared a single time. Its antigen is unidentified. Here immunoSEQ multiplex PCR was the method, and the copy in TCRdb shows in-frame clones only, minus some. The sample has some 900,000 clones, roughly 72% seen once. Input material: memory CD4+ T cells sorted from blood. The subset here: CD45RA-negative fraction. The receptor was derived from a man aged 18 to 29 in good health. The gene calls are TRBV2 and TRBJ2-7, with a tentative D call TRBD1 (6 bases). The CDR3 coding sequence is TGTGCCAGCAGTCCTATCCAGACAGGCTACGAGCAGTACTTC. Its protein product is CASSPIQTGYEQYF.